This entry describes one T cell receptor beta chain. The antigen is unknown. This sample stems from a study of identical twins. General observations from the study: Zero-insertion results could be subject to partial confounding by invariant MAIT and iNKT cells. Excess twin sharing in beta out-of-frame sequences was weaker. Conclusions came from cross-sectional statistical analysis, not from following the same donors.

With template switching, a universal primer site was added, and the cDNA carried unique molecular identifiers. TCRdb re-derived calls from the 5' RACE reads in MiXCR, one entry per CDR3 protein. The profile shows about 450,000 distinct CDR3 sequences, approximately 17% of them singletons. The sample consisted of naive T cells sorted from blood. The source of this sequence is a middle-aged man in good health.

CDR3 residues: CASSFMSGQYF. The DNA for the CDR3 is TGTGCCAGCAGTTTTATGTCGGGGCAGTATTTT. V usage is TRBV28 and J usage is TRBJ2-3, with D unclear. V shed 3 bases and J shed 11 bases, with 9 bases lying between them. CDR1 MDHEN and CDR2 SYDVKM come from the germline V gene. This CDR3 comprises 11 residues.